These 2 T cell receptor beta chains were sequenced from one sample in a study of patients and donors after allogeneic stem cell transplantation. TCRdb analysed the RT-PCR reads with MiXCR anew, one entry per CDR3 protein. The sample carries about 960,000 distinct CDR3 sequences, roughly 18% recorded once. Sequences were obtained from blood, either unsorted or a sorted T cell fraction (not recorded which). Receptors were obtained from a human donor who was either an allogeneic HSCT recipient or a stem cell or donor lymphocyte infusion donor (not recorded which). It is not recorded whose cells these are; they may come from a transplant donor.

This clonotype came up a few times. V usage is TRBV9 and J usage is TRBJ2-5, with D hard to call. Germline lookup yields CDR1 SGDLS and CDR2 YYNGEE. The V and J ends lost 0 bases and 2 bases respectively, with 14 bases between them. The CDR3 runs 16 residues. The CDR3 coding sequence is TGTGCCAGCAGCGTAGGGATATCCTCGGCTCAAGAGACCCAGTACTTC. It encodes CASSVGISSAQETQYF. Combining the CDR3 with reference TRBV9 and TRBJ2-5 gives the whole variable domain DSGVTQTPKHLITATGQRVTLRCSPRSGDLSVYWYQQSLDQGLQFLIQYYNGEERAKGNILERFSAQQFPDLHSELNLSSLELGDSALYFCASSVGISSAQETQYFGPGTRLLVL.

CDR3 in amino acids: CASSLVSLETQYF. The CDR3 DNA reads as TGTGCCAGCAGCTTAGTTTCACTGGAGACCCAGTACTTC. V usage is TRBV7-9 and J usage is TRBJ2-5; D gene ambiguous. V lost 1 base and J 5 bases, leaving 8 bases between the germline ends. CDR1 is SEHNR, CDR2 FQNEAQ, per germline (reference sequence). The CDR3 runs to 13 residues.